This T cell receptor (beta chain) appears in the sequencing data of a study of cytomegalovirus exposure and HLA in healthy donors. Concerning this clone itself: Its antigen is as yet unknown.

Both 60 Vbeta primers and 13 Jbeta primers went into the PCR. Method: immunoSEQ multiplex PCR; TCRdb's copy keeps in-frame clones and lacks some. The sample has 99,000 or so clones; around 80% are singletons. Study-wide results and limits: Across donors, sequencing depth was assumed by presence/absence analyses to be roughly uniform.

Unmatched junction bases numbered 7, after V lost 3 bases and J lost 4 bases. The CDR3 covers 14 residues. Looked up from germline, CDR1 is SQVTM and CDR2 is ANQGSEA. The chain combines TRBV29-1 with TRBJ2-5, with 8 bases identical to TRBD2. The material sequenced was PBMCs. This receptor was obtained from a man between 18 and 29 years old in good health and CMV-seronegative. The CDR3 bases are TGCAGCGTTGAGGATGGACTAGCACCAGAGACCCAGTACTTC. Protein sequence: CSVEDGLAPETQYF.